The TCR beta chain described here comes from a study of OX40 agonist ivuxolimab in advanced cancers. Trimming cost V 1 base and J 1 base, with 10 bases left between them. The CDR3 extends over 16 amino acids. The germline CDR1 and CDR2 sequences are MGHRA and YSYEKL. The assay was immunoSEQ multiplex PCR, and TCRdb's table has in-frame clones only and misses some. The data show around 64,000 clones, 80% seen once. Points on this clone: No antigen is known for it.

Systemic immunosuppression or autoimmune disease history was grounds to exclude patients. Whole-study findings and limits: At 0.1-3.0 mg/kg, partial responders had clonal expansion among the lowest observed. Mean expanded clone counts were higher in CD8+ than CD4+ T cells.

This sample comprised CD4+ or CD8+ T cells sorted from blood, obtained in a trial of the OX40 agonist ivuxolimab. The origin of this receptor is an adult with an advanced solid tumor such as melanoma, head and neck, liver or kidney cancer. This chain links TRBV4-1 with TRBJ2-2; D gene ambiguous. The CDR3 sequence is CASSQGTTMNTGELFF. DNA for the CDR3: TGCGCCAGCAGCCAAGGTACCACTATGAACACCGGGGAGCTGTTTTTT.